Shown below are 32 T cell receptor beta chains from a single sample sequenced in a study of T cell repertoires in cytomegalovirus infection. One entry per CDR3 protein, called by TCRdb with MiXCR from the reads. The sample includes hundreds of thousands of distinct CDR3 sequences, 32% seen only once; the top ten take 9.5% to 15%. Antigen specificity for these receptors is unknown. This specimen was cultured CD8+ T cells from PBMCs, taken from culture after CMV antigen stimulation. The receptors were gathered from a human donor in good health (CMV status not recorded). Some clones in this sample may be carry-over from other donors' samples.

In this sample, this clonotype turned up a few times. The rearrangement joins TRBV2 to TRBJ2-7, with D unresolved. The CDR3 is 13 residues long. Between the trimmed V and J ends, which lost 2 bases and 2 bases, there was a span of 7 bases. The germline V gene has CDR1 SNHLY and CDR2 FYNNEI. CDR3 amino acids: CASSERLTYEQYV. The CDR3 DNA is TGTGCCAGCAGTGAACGACTGACCTACGAGCAGTACGTC.

The J gene is TRBJ2-1, the V gene TRBV6-1; the D is unclear. This CDR3 is 14 amino acids long. The V end was cut by 3 bases, the J end by 9 bases, with 15 bases between. CDR1 MNHNS and CDR2 SASEGT come from the germline V gene. This chain's CDR3 is CASSEAQFSAEQFF. For the CDR3, the DNA is TGTGCCAGCAGTGAGGCCCAGTTCTCGGCTGAGCAGTTCTTC.

The chain couples TRBV19 to TRBJ2-3; D is perhaps TRBD1 or TRBD2 (5 bases each). The CDR3 contains 15 residues. CDR1 is LNHDA and CDR2 is SQIVND in the germline V gene (reference sequence). The V and J ends lost 5 bases and 2 bases respectively, with 14 bases between them. The CDR3 sequence is CASSGRGRNTDTQYF. CDR3 in DNA: TGTGCCAGTAGTGGCCGGGGACGCAACACAGATACGCAGTATTTT.

The chain couples TRBV12-3 or TRBV12-4 to TRBJ2-7; D gene ambiguous. The V end lost 3 bases, the J end lost 7 bases, and 7 bases lay between the germline ends. The CDR3 extends over 11 amino acids. This CDR3 is CASSFSWEQYV. CDR3 coding DNA: TGTGCCAGCAGTTTTTCTTGGGAGCAGTACGTC.

The V gene is TRBV7-7, the J gene TRBJ2-1; D unclear. The V gene's germline CDR1 is SSHAT and CDR2 FNYEAQ (reference sequence). The CDR3 has 9 residues. Written as DNA, the CDR3 is TGTGCTATTGGGCATGAGCAGTTCTTC. This encodes CAIGHEQFF. Based on the CDR3 plus reference TRBV7-7 and TRBJ2-1, the full variable domain is GAGVSQSPRYKVTKRGQDVTLRCDPISSHATLYWYQQALGQGPEFLTYFNYEAQPDKSGLPSDRFSAERPEGSISTLTIQRTEQRDSAMYRCAIGHEQFFGPGTRLTVL.

This clonotype was observed at least ten times. The chain carries TRBV6-1 and TRBJ2-6; D uncertain. The germline V gene has CDR1 MNHNS and CDR2 SASEGT. CDR3 length equals 15 residues. V lost 2 bases to trimming and J lost 2 bases, with 7 bases between them. CDR3 nucleotide sequence: TGTGCCAGCAGTGAACCGGTGGCTGGGGCCAACGTCCTGACTTTC. Its protein product is CASSEPVAGANVLTF.

CDR3: CASSPRRYNTDTQYF. The CDR3 coding sequence is TGTGCCAGCAGCCCCCGGCGATACAACACAGATACGCAGTATTTT. V usage is TRBV7-6 and J usage is TRBJ2-3; unclear D gene. This CDR3 comprises 15 residues. Germline V gene lookup returns CDR1 SGHVS and CDR2 FNYEAQ. V was pared by 5 bases and J by 2 bases, with 14 bases between.

Points on this clonotype: At one boundary the junction diverges from the germline segment, which might be a read error. The rearrangement links TRBV4-1 to TRBJ2-5; unclear D gene. The CDR3 runs 15 residues. Germline CDR1 reads MGHRA; CDR2 reads YSYEKL. CDR3 nucleotides: TGTGCCAGCAGCCAAGATCCATGGATTGCGGAGACCCAGTACTTC. Protein product: CASSQDPWIAETQYF.

This clonotype came up a few times. It may be a read error: a sequence one base away is much more abundant. The chain couples TRBV13 to TRBJ1-1, with D unresolved. CDR3 length equals 11 residues. CDR1 and CDR2 (germline): PRHDT, FYEKMQ (reference sequence). Trimming left V 7 bases short and J 1 base short, with 4 bases between. CDR3 sequence: CASNRNTEAFF. The CDR3 DNA reads as TGTGCCAGCAACCGGAACACTGAAGCTTTCTTT. The full variable domain, in which reference TRBV13 and TRBJ1-1 provide the parts outside the CDR3, is AAGVIQSPRHLIKEKRETATLKCYPIPRHDTVYWYQQGPGQDPQFLISFYEKMQSDKGSIPDRFSAQQFSDYHSELNMSSLELGDSALYFCASNRNTEAFFGQGTRLTVV.

This sequence joins TRBV5-1 and TRBJ1-4; 8 bases are shared with TRBD1. The germline CDR1 and CDR2 sequences are SGHRS and YFSETQ. The J segment lost 6 bases and the V segment lost 4 bases, leaving 2 bases of the junction unmatched. This CDR3 has 13 amino acids. CDR3 DNA sequence: TGCGCCAGCAGCCCGGACAGGGATGAAAAACTGTTTTTT. Its translation: CASSPDRDEKLFF.

This clonotype was observed many times. This chain uses TRBV7-6 with TRBJ1-4; D gene ambiguous. Trimming removed 3 bases from V and 8 bases from J, with 13 bases in between. Germline V lookup: CDR1 SGHVS, CDR2 FNYEAQ. CDR3 size: 14 residues. This chain's CDR3 is CASSFSWGGEKLFF. In DNA form, the CDR3 reads TGTGCCAGCAGCTTTAGCTGGGGAGGCGAAAAACTGTTTTTT.

V and J are TRBV5-8 and TRBJ2-5, with D possibly being TRBD1 (5 bases). CDR1 is SGHTS and CDR2 is YDEGEE in the germline V gene. CDR3 size: 10 residues. The V end lost 7 bases, the J end lost 5 bases, and 6 bases lay between the germline ends. CDR3 sequence: CASHRETQYF. The CDR3 coding sequence is TGTGCCAGCCACAGGGAGACCCAGTACTTC. The full variable domain, with the rest looked up from reference TRBV5-8 and TRBJ2-5, is EAGVTQSPTHLIKTRGQQATLRCSPISGHTSVYWYQQALGLGLQFLLWYDEGEERNRGNFPPRFSGRQFPNYSSELNVNALELEDSALYLCASHRETQYFGPGTRLLVL.

V is TRBV6-6 and J is TRBJ2-7; possibly TRBD2 for D (5 bases). This CDR3 contains 13 residues. The ends were cut back, 5 bases at V and 6 bases at J, with 14 bases in the middle. The germline V gene encodes CDR1 MNHNY and CDR2 SVGAGI (reference sequence). The CDR3 is CASSDGLPIEQYF. CDR3 nucleotides: TGTGCCAGCAGTGATGGACTGCCCATCGAGCAGTACTTC.

This clonotype was counted a few times. The V call is TRBV6-6, the J call TRBJ1-1; unclear D gene. The germline gives CDR1 MNHNY, CDR2 SVGAGI (reference sequence). V dropped 2 bases and J dropped 4 bases, with 14 bases sitting between them. The length of the CDR3 is 15 residues. In DNA form, the CDR3 reads TGTGCCAGCAGTTACGTTTGGGGTCCGTTCACTGAAGCTTTCTTT. Translating gives CASSYVWGPFTEAFF.

This rearrangement joins TRBV7-9 to TRBJ1-1, with 9 bases matching TRBD1. The V segment lost 5 bases and the J segment 2 bases; nucleotides outside the gene matches: 9. Germline V gene lookup returns CDR1 SEHNR and CDR2 FQNEAQ (reference sequence). The CDR3 is made up of 16 amino acids. The CDR3 reads CASSRVLDRGNTEAFF. CDR3 sequence (DNA): TGTGCCAGCAGCCGGGTCCTGGACAGGGGAAACACTGAAGCTTTCTTT.

DNA for the CDR3: TGCAGTGCTAGAAAGGGGGGCTACACCTTC. Translated, it gives CSARKGGYTF. The genes are TRBV20-1 and TRBJ1-2; a weak D match, TRBD1 (5 bases). V gave up 2 bases and J gave up 8 bases, with 6 bases separating them. The CDR3 runs 10 residues. The germline V gene has CDR1 DFQATT and CDR2 SNEGSKA (reference sequence).

The chain recombines TRBV19 with TRBJ2-7; 11 nucleotides match TRBD1. Germline V gene data show CDR1 as LNHDA and CDR2 as SQIVND (reference sequence). Germline trimming cut 3 bases from V and 3 bases from J; bases unmatched to any gene: 4. The CDR3 consists of 15 residues. Written as DNA, the CDR3 is TGTGCCAGTAGTATTACCGGGACAGGGGGCTACGAGCAGTACTTC. This translates into CASSITGTGGYEQYF.

Remarks on this clonotype: A much larger clone differs from this one at a single base, so this may be a read error. This chain uses TRBV7-2 with TRBJ1-5; TRBD1 aligns across 8 bases. This CDR3 has 15 amino acids. Germline V gene data show CDR1 as SGHTA and CDR2 as FQGNSA. This CDR3 reads CASTSRHRGDQPRHF. CDR3 in DNA: TGTGCCAGCACCTCTCGCCACAGGGGGGATCAGCCCCGGCATTTT.

This clonotype has only a few counts. The CDR3 DNA sequence: TGCAGTGCTAGAGACCCCGACTCACAAGAGACCCAGTACTTC. Protein: CSARDPDSQETQYF. The rearrangement joins TRBV20-1 to TRBJ2-5; D gene unclear. The V end was cut by 0 bases, the J end by 2 bases, with 10 bases between. Per germline, CDR1 DFQATT and CDR2 SNEGSKA (reference sequence). This CDR3 comprises 14 residues.

This clonotype was counted between two and nine times. This rearrangement joins TRBV7-9 to TRBJ1-2, with 7 positions matching TRBD1. The CDR3 runs to 13 residues. Germline CDR1 is SEHNR and CDR2 is FQNEAQ (reference sequence). J lost 5 bases, V lost 4 bases, and 4 bases had no gene match. The CDR3 is CASSSGQPYGYTF. The CDR3 DNA reads as TGTGCCAGCAGCTCGGGACAGCCTTATGGCTACACCTTC.

V is TRBV23-1 and J is TRBJ2-5, with D unresolved. TRBV23-1 is flagged as an ORF with uncertain function. Deletions cut 0 bases from V and 5 bases from J, with 10 bases between. CDR3 length equals 14 residues. The CDR3 DNA follows: TGCGCCAGCAGTCAATCGAGCCTTGGGGAGACCCAGTACTTC. Encoded protein: CASSQSSLGETQYF.

This clonotype was found a few times. The chain employs TRBV7-9 and TRBJ2-7, with 9 bases matching TRBD1. V was pared by 4 bases and J by 6 bases, with 4 bases of the junction left unmatched. CDR3 length: 13 amino acids. Germline CDR1 and CDR2: SEHNR and FQNEAQ (reference sequence). The CDR3 reads CASSSYRGPEQYF. CDR3 bases: TGTGCCAGCAGCTCCTACAGGGGGCCCGAGCAGTACTTC.

This clonotype has at least ten counts. The J gene is TRBJ2-5, the V gene TRBV7-8; 7 bases fit TRBD1. V lost 5 bases, J lost 0 bases, and 9 bases stayed unmatched. Germline loops: CDR1 SGHVS, CDR2 FQNEAQ. The CDR3 covers 16 residues. CDR3 bases: TGTGCCAGCAGCCAAGAGGGACAGAAGTACCAAGAGACCCAGTACTTC. Protein sequence: CASSQEGQKYQETQYF.

The chain uses TRBV5-6 and TRBJ1-6; no reliable D call. The CDR3 sequence is 16 residues long. Germline V gene data show CDR1 as SGHDT and CDR2 as YYEEEE. V shed 0 bases and J shed 0 bases, with 7 bases lying between them. CDR3 residues: CASSLVTSSYNSPLHF. DNA of the CDR3: TGTGCCAGCAGCTTGGTCACGAGCTCCTATAATTCACCCCTCCACTTT.

This clonotype came up a few times. This chain joins TRBV10-3 and TRBJ1-5; 7 nucleotides line up with TRBD1. From germline, CDR1 is ENHRY and CDR2 SYGVKD. V shed 3 bases and J 5 bases; nucleotides not matched to a gene: 7. The CDR3 is made up of 15 amino acids. This CDR3 reads CAISDLGDSYQPQHF. In DNA form, the CDR3 reads TGTGCCATCAGTGACCTCGGGGACAGCTATCAGCCCCAGCATTTT.

This chain links TRBV5-6 with TRBJ2-7; D possibly matches TRBD1 or TRBD2 (6 bases each). CDR3 length: 14 residues. V dropped 2 bases and J dropped 5 bases, with 14 bases sitting between them. Germline loops: CDR1 SGHDT, CDR2 YYEEEE. CDR3 in DNA: TGTGCCAGCAGCTTTACAGGGAGGTCGCACGAGCAGTACGTC. Encoded protein: CASSFTGRSHEQYV.

DNA of the CDR3: TGTGCCAGCAGCCGATGGGACTTGAACACTGAAGCTTTCTTT. Translation gives CASSRWDLNTEAFF. V gene TRBV6-2 or TRBV6-3 combines with J gene TRBJ1-1; a possible D gene is TRBD1 (5 bases). CDR1 and CDR2 (germline): MNHEY, SVGEGT. The CDR3 sequence is 14 residues long. V was pared by 6 bases and J by 0 bases, with 11 bases between.

The chain employs TRBV5-1 and TRBJ2-7; TRBD2 agrees at 9 bases. The germline V gene encodes CDR1 SGHRS and CDR2 YFSETQ. The CDR3 loop spans 19 amino acids. V lost 7 bases to trimming and J lost 5 bases; unmatched junction nucleotides: 25. This CDR3 reads CASPLAGGPSYSSRDEQYV. The CDR3 nucleotides are TGCGCCAGCCCCCTCGCGGGGGGGCCGAGCTATTCCTCCCGGGACGAGCAGTACGTC.

A word on this clonotype: One end of the junction varies from germline; a read error may be responsible. The chain joins TRBV7-9 to TRBJ1-4; weak D call: TRBD1 (5 bases). The germline V gene has CDR1 SEHNR and CDR2 FQNEAQ (reference sequence). The CDR3 spans 14 residues. The CDR3, as DNA: TGTGCCAGCAGCTTAGGGGGGACGCCGGCCACCGGGGTTTTT. Its translation: CASSLGGTPATGVF.

In this sample, this clonotype turned up once. V and J are TRBV12-3 or TRBV12-4 and TRBJ1-5; D perhaps matches TRBD1 (6 bases). V dropped 8 bases and J dropped 4 bases, with 12 bases sitting between them. The CDR3 consists of 13 residues. CDR3 DNA sequence: TGTGCCAGCCAGGGGTCGGCGAATCAGCCCCAGCATTTT. Translating it yields CASQGSANQPQHF.

The chain uses TRBV7-2 and TRBJ2-1, with TRBD2 identical over 14 bases. V shed 5 bases and J 1 base; nucleotides not matched to a gene: 4. The CDR3 totals 17 residues. The germline V gene encodes CDR1 SGHTA and CDR2 FQGNSA. The CDR3 here is CASSPGLAGASYNEQFF. The CDR3 coding sequence is TGTGCCAGCAGCCCGGGACTAGCGGGGGCATCCTACAATGAGCAGTTCTTC.

The chain has TRBV29-1 and TRBJ2-1; TRBD1 matches 10 bases. The J segment lost 8 bases and the V segment lost 8 bases, leaving 6 bases of the junction unmatched. This CDR3 region has 12 residues. Germline V lookup: CDR1 SQVTM, CDR2 ANQGSEA. The CDR3 nucleotides read TGCAGCTTCCGGGACAGGGGTTATGAGCAGTTCTTC. Its translation is CSFRDRGYEQFF.